This T cell receptor (beta chain) originates from a study of OX40 agonist ivuxolimab in advanced cancers. Germline V gives CDR1 LNHDA, CDR2 SQIVND (reference sequence). The CDR3 covers 15 residues. J gave up 6 bases and V 1 base, and 5 bases lay outside the gene matches. Sequencing was performed with immunoSEQ multiplex PCR; in TCRdb, only in-frame clones are kept and a portion is missing. The table shows fewer than 35,000 clones, with roughly nine tenths occurring only once. This clone has a single count. The sequence derives from an adult with an advanced solid tumor such as melanoma, head and neck, liver or kidney cancer. The chain is built from TRBV19 and TRBJ1-5; 8 bases align to TRBD1. The sample consisted of CD4+ or CD8+ T cells sorted from blood, taken in a trial of the OX40 agonist ivuxolimab. This chain's CDR3 is CASSIVLQGVQPQHF. The CDR3 region has the DNA TGTGCCAGTAGTATAGTTTTACAGGGGGTTCAGCCCCAGCATTTT.